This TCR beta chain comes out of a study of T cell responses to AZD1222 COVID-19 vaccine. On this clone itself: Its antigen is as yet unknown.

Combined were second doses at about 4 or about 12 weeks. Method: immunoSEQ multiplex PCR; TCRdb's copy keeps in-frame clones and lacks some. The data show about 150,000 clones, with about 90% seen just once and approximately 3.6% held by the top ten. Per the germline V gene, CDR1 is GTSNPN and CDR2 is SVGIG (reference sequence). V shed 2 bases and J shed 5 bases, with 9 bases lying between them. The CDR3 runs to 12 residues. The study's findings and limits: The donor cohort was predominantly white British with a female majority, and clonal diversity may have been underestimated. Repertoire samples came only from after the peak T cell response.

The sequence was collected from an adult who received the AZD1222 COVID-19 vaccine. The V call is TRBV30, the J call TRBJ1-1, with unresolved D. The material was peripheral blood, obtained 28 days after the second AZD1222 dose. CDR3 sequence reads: CAWSSGWTEAFF. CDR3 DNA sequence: TGTGCCTGGAGTTCCGGTTGGACTGAAGCTTTCTTT.